These T cell receptor beta chains were read from a single sample in a study of shared clonotypes between healthy human individuals. The table came from immunoSEQ multiplex PCR; TCRdb's copy has only in-frame clones and leaves some out. The sample has 2 million to 2.5 million clones, 90% to 95% seen once; the top ten hold 0.39%. The sequencing input was naive CD4+ T cells from PBMCs. The receptors were gathered from a man aged 18 to 29 in good health. Some clones in this sample may be carry-over from other donors' samples. The CDR3 runs from the conserved cysteine through the conserved F or W. Each record gives: clone size, D gene, J gene, V gene, CDR3 DNA, CDR3 protein. D genes are given only for firm matches. The listing skips clone size in some rows; elsewhere it reads once, few, many or a size class.

once	-	TRBJ1-4	TRBV5-4	TGTGCCAGCAGCTTAGGAGGGTCTAATGAAAAACTGTTTTTT	CASSLGGSNEKLFF
-	-	TRBJ1-1	TRBV30	TGTGCCTGGAGTCCGATGGGGGGGCGAGGTTTCTTT	CAWSPMGGRGFF
-	-	TRBJ1-1	TRBV18	TGTGCCAGCTCACCCGGGGTGCTGGCTTTCTTT	CASSPGVLAFF
-	-	TRBJ1-1	TRBV19	TGTGCCAGTAGCCACCCCCCCAAGAACACTGAAGCTTTCTTT	CASSHPPKNTEAFF
-	-	TRBJ2-7	TRBV11-2	TGTGCCAGCATATCAACAGGGATCGATTCCTACGAGCAGTACTTC	CASISTGIDSYEQYF
-	-	TRBJ2-7	TRBV28	TGTGCCAGCAGTTCCCCTGGGGGTCAGGGCACCTACGAGCAGTACTTC	CASSSPGGQGTYEQYF
-	-	TRBJ2-1	TRBV5-1	TGCGCCAGCGGAAGATGGGACCCGCGGAGCAATGAGCAGTTCTTC	CASGRWDPRSNEQFF
-	TRBD1	TRBJ1-5	TRBV6-5	TGTGCCAGCAGTCGGGGCGACAGGGCAACGCCCCAGCATTTT	CASSRGDRATPQHF
once	TRBD1	TRBJ2-6	TRBV11-2	TGTGCCAGCAGACAGAGTCCGGGACAGGGAAACTCTGGGGCCAACGTCCTGACTTTC	CASRQSPGQGNSGANVLTF
-	-	TRBJ2-3	TRBV7-2	TGTGCCAGCAGCTTAGTGCGGGGACGCACAGATACGCAGTATTTT	CASSLVRGRTDTQYF
-	-	TRBJ2-2	TRBV5-6	TGTGCCAGCAGCAGACCGGGACTCCATAACACCGGGGAGCTGTTTTTT	CASSRPGLHNTGELFF
-	TRBD1	TRBJ2-2	TRBV5-6	TGTGCCAGCAGCCCCGGGACAGGGGAACTCGGGGAGCTGTTTTTT	CASSPGTGELGELFF
-	-	TRBJ2-2	TRBV25-1	TGTGCCAGCAGTGGGGCCGGCACCAACACCGGGGAGCTGTTTTTT	CASSGAGTNTGELFF
-	TRBD2	TRBJ2-1	TRBV5-1	TGCGCCAGCAGTCAACCAAAGGGGAGCGGGAGAGGCTGGGATGAGCAGTTCTTC	CASSQPKGSGRGWDEQFF
-	-	TRBJ1-1	TRBV6-6	TGTGCCAGCAGTTCCAGCACAGGGAGCCCTGAAGCTTTCTTT	CASSSSTGSPEAFF
-	TRBD2	TRBJ2-1	TRBV5-1	TGCGCCAGCAGCTTGACAGGGACTAGCGCGTACAATGAGCAGTTCTTC	CASSLTGTSAYNEQFF
-	-	TRBJ1-1	TRBV6-1	TGTGCCAGCAGTGAATTGGGGGCGAACACTGAAGCTTTCTTT	CASSELGANTEAFF
-	TRBD1	TRBJ1-2	TRBV11-2	TGTGCCAGCAGCTTAGGGGTTGGACGGACAGGGAACTATGGCTACACCTTC	CASSLGVGRTGNYGYTF
-	TRBD2	TRBJ2-1	TRBV28	TGTGCCAGCACCGGGGGGGACAACTCCTACAATGAGCAGTTCTTC	CASTGGDNSYNEQFF
-	-	TRBJ1-1	TRBV5-1	TGCGCCAGCAGCTTAGTACCACCGGGACAGAACACTGAAGCTTTCTTT	CASSLVPPGQNTEAFF
-	-	TRBJ2-1	TRBV10-2	TGCGCCAGCAGGGGCCCGGGGGCACCTCCTTTCAATGAGCAGTTCTTC	CASRGPGAPPFNEQFF
-	-	TRBJ2-7	TRBV29-1	TGCAGCGTCGCCGAATACAAAGCAGCCTACGAGCAGTACTTC	CSVAEYKAAYEQYF
-	-	TRBJ2-7	TRBV30	TGTGCCTGGGTTTCTCGACAGAATTCCTACGAGCAGTACTTC	CAWVSRQNSYEQYF
-	-	TRBJ1-2	TRBV27	TGTGCCAGCCGCGGTTTAGGCAGCCTCTATGGCTACACCTTC	CASRGLGSLYGYTF
-	-	TRBJ2-5	TRBV2	TGTGCCAGCAGTGAATTGGAGGAGGGTGGAATCGAGGAGACCCAGTACTTC	CASSELEEGGIEETQYF
-	-	TRBJ2-3	TRBV14	TGTGCCAGCAGCCAACTAGGAGACTGGAACACAGATACGCAGTATTTT	CASSQLGDWNTDTQYF
-	TRBD1	TRBJ1-3	TRBV19	TGTGCCAGTACGGGACAGGGTAGTGGATCTGGAAACACCATATATTTT	CASTGQGSGSGNTIYF
-	-	TRBJ2-3	TRBV7-6	TGTGCCAGCAGCTACCTGGGGGGAGTCCCCACAGATACGCAGTATTTT	CASSYLGGVPTDTQYF
once	-	TRBJ2-7	TRBV9	TGTGCCAGCAGCGTAAGGCCGTACTCCTACGAGCAGTACTTC	CASSVRPYSYEQYF
-	-	TRBJ1-5	TRBV4-1	TGCGCCAGCAGCCCGCTAACTACAAGGGGCAATCAGCCCCAGCATTTT	CASSPLTTRGNQPQHF
-	-	TRBJ2-2	TRBV5-4	TGTGCCAGCGGCAGGGGGGGTTTCGTGACCGGGGAGCTGTTTTTT	CASGRGGFVTGELFF
-	TRBD1	TRBJ2-1	TRBV19	TGTGCCAGTAGGGACGACAGGGGCCCCTACAATGAGCAGTTCTTC	CASRDDRGPYNEQFF
-	-	TRBJ2-7	TRBV28	TGTGCCAGCAGTTTAATTGAGGGTAGGCAGTACTTC	CASSLIEGRQYF
-	-	TRBJ2-5	TRBV30	TGTGCCTGGAGTGTACTCGGGACCCCGGGCCAAGAGACCCAGTACTTC	CAWSVLGTPGQETQYF
-	TRBD2	TRBJ2-7	TRBV5-6	TGTGCCAGCAGCCAGGGACTAGCGGACTACTACGAGCAGTACTTC	CASSQGLADYYEQYF
-	TRBD1	TRBJ1-2	TRBV5-4	TGTGCCAGCAGCCTGGGGGACAGCTCCGCCTATGGCTACACCTTC	CASSLGDSSAYGYTF
-	TRBD1	TRBJ2-1	TRBV6-1	TGTGCCAGCAGTGCGGGACAGGGGACCTACAATGAGCAGTTCTTC	CASSAGQGTYNEQFF
-	-	TRBJ2-2	TRBV28	TGTGCCAGCAGTTTAACAGTCGTCTGGAACACCGGGGAGCTGTTTTTT	CASSLTVVWNTGELFF
-	-	TRBJ1-1	TRBV6-1	TGTGCCAGCAGTGAAGTTGTAGCTTTCTTT	CASSEVVAFF
-	-	TRBJ2-2	TRBV19	TGTGCCAGTAGTAAGCCCCTAAAGGGGGGAAACACCGGGGAGCTGTTTTTT	CASSKPLKGGNTGELFF
once	-	TRBJ2-7	TRBV29-1	TGCAGCGTTGAAAGAGGGGCCGCGCAGTACTTC	CSVERGAAQYF
few	TRBD1	TRBJ1-1	TRBV15	TGTGCCCCCTGGACAGGGTGCACTGAAGCTTTCTTT	CAPWTGCTEAFF
-	TRBD1	TRBJ1-4	TRBV19	TGTGCCAGTAGATCACCGGGACAGGGTAATGAAAAACTGTTTTTT	CASRSPGQGNEKLFF
once	-	TRBJ1-4	TRBV28	TGTGCCAGCAGTACCTGGGGGGGGGCTAATGAAAAACTGTTTTTT	CASSTWGGANEKLFF
-	TRBD2	TRBJ2-2	TRBV19	TGTGCCAGTATGGGACTAGCGAACACCGGGGAGCTGTTTTTT	CASMGLANTGELFF
-	-	TRBJ2-3	TRBV5-6	TGTGCCAGCAGCTTGGCCAGGGGAAGCTCGACAGATACGCAGTATTTT	CASSLARGSSTDTQYF
-	-	TRBJ1-2	TRBV29-1	TGCAGGTTCTATCGGGGGGGCTATGGCTACACCTTC	CRFYRGGYGYTF
-	TRBD2	TRBJ2-1	TRBV7-6	TGTGCCAGCAGCCCGGGACTAGCGGAAACCTACAATGAGCAGTTCTTC	CASSPGLAETYNEQFF
-	-	TRBJ1-1	TRBV7-3	TGTGCCAGCAGCTTACGGGGAGGGACGAACACTGAAGCTTTCTTT	CASSLRGGTNTEAFF
-	-	TRBJ2-4	TRBV30	TGTGCCTGGAGTCTGGAGCAAGACATTCAGTACTTC	CAWSLEQDIQYF
-	-	TRBJ2-7	TRBV12-2	TGTGCAAGTCGCTTAGGGCAGGCCCCCAATGAGCAGTACTTC	CASRLGQAPNEQYF
-	-	TRBJ2-3	TRBV19	TGTGCCACCGCAGTCTTTAGGGGCGCGACAGATACGCAGTATTTT	CATAVFRGATDTQYF
-	TRBD1	TRBJ1-1	TRBV10-3	TGTGCCATCAGACCTATGGGACAGGTGAACACTGAAGCTTTCTTT	CAIRPMGQVNTEAFF